The source of this T cell receptor beta chain is a study of blood T cells in healthy people across ages. The overall study: About one barcoded beta molecule per two T cells was captured by template switching.

This clonotype was counted between two and nine times. Its antigen is currently unknown. Trimming removed 4 bases from V and 7 bases from J, with 19 bases in between. CDR3 length equals 15 residues. Germline V CDR1 and CDR2: MNHEY, SVGAGI. Using a J-beta primer mix together with a sample-barcoded 5' primer, a second PCR was run for about 6 to 12 cycles. A single record per CDR3 protein comes from TCRdb applying MiXCR to the 5' RACE reads. The sample has fewer than 800,000 distinct CDR3 sequences, around 25% seen once; the top ten hold 9.4%. Study-wide results and caveats: Roughly linear declines in TCR beta diversity per million T cells occurred with age.

These same records also appear under a second study, on T cells of mothers and their children.

This TCR came from a boy aged 5-17 years in good health. The J gene is TRBJ1-2, the V gene TRBV6-5; perhaps TRBD1 as D (5 bases). Sequencing was performed on blood. The CDR3 is CASSSPSGTQSGYTF. The CDR3 DNA reads as TGTGCCAGCAGTTCCCCCTCCGGGACCCAGAGTGGCTACACCTTC.